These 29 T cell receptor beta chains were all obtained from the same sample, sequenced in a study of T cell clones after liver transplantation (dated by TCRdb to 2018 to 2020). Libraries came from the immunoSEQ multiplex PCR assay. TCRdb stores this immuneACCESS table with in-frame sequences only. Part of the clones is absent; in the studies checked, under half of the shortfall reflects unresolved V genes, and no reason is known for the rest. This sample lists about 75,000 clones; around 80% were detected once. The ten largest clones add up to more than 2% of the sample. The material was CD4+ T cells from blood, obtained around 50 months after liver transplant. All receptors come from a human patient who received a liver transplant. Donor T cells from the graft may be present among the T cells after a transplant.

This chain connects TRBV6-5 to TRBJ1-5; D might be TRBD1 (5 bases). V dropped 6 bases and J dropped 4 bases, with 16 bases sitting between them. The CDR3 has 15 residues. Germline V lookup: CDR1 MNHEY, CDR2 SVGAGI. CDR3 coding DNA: TGTGCCAGCAGGAGGGGACTCGGCAGTAATCAGCCCCAGCATTTT. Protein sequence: CASRRGLGSNQPQHF.

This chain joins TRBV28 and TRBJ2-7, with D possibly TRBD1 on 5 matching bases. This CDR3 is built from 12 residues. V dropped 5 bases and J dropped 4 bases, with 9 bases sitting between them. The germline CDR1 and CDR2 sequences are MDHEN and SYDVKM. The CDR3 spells CASSQAGYEQYF. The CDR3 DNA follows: TGTGCCAGCAGTCAGGCAGGGTACGAGCAGTACTTC.

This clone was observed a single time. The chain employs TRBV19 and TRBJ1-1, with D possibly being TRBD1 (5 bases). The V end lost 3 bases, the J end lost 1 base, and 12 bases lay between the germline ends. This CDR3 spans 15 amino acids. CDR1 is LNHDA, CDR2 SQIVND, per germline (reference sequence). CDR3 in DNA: TGTGCCAGTAGTATTGACAGAGACGCGAACACTGAAGCTTTCTTT. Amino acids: CASSIDRDANTEAFF.

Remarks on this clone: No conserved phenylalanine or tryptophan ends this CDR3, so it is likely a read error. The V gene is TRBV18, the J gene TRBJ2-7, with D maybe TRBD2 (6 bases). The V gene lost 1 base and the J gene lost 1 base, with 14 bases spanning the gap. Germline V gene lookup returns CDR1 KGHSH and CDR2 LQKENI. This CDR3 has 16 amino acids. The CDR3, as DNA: TGTGCCAGCTCACCACGGAACCTCCGGGGGTCCTACGAGCAGTACTCC. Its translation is CASSPRNLRGSYEQYS.

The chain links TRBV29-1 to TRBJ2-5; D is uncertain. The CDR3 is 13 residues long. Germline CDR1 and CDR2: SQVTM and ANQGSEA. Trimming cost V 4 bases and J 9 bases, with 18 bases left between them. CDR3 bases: TGCAGCGTTGGGCCTGCCGGATCGGCGGCCCAGTACTTC. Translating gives CSVGPAGSAAQYF.

CDR3 nucleotide sequence: TGTGCCAGCAGCTTGGTCCGGACTCCCCCCAATGAGCAGTTCTTC. Its protein product is CASSLVRTPPNEQFF. The chain recombines TRBV7-2 with TRBJ2-1, with D perhaps matching TRBD2 (5 bases). V dropped 3 bases and J dropped 6 bases, with 15 bases sitting between them. The germline CDR1 and CDR2 sequences are SGHTA and FQGNSA. The CDR3 has 15 residues.

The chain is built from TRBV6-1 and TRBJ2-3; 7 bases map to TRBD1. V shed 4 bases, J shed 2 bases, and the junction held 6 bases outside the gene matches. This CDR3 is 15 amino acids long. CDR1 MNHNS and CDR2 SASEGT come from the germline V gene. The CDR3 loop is CASSAGQRTTDTQYF. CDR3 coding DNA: TGTGCCAGCAGTGCGGGACAGCGAACCACAGATACGCAGTATTTT.

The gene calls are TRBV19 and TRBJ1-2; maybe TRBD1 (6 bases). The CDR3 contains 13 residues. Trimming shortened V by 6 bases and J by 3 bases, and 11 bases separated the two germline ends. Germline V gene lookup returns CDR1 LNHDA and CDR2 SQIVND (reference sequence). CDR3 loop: CASSRTAYYGYTF. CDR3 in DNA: TGTGCCAGTAGCAGGACAGCTTACTATGGCTACACCTTC.

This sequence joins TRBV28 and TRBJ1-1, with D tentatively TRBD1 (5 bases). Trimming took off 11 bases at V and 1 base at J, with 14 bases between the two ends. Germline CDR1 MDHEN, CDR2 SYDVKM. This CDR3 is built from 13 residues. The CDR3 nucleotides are TGTGCCCTCAGGGAGGGCTGGAACACTGAAGCTTTCTTT. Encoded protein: CALREGWNTEAFF.

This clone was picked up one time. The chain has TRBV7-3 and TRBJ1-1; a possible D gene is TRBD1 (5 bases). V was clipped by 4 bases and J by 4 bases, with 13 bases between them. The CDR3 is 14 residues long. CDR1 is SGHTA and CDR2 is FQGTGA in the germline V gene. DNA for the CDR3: TGTGCCAGCAGCTCATACGGGGCCTCCACTGAAGCTTTCTTT. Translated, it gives CASSSYGASTEAFF.

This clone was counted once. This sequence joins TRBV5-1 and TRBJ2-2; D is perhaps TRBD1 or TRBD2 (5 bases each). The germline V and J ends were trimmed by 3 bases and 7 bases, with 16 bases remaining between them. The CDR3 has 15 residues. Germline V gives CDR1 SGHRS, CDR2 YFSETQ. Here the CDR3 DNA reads TGCGCCAGCAGCTCTAGGACACCTCGGGACGGGGAGCTGTTTTTT. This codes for CASSSRTPRDGELFF.

The chain's CDR3 is CASSLQGRDNEQFF. In nucleotides, the CDR3 is TGTGCCAGCAGTCTACAGGGAAGGGATAATGAGCAGTTCTTC. The gene calls are TRBV5-4 and TRBJ2-1; a possible D gene is TRBD1 (6 bases). The germline V gene encodes CDR1 SGHNT and CDR2 YYREEE (reference sequence). The germline V and J ends were trimmed by 5 bases and 7 bases, with 16 bases remaining between them. The CDR3 is 14 residues long.

CDR3: CASSSPGQGANKQYF. Written as DNA, the CDR3 is TGCGCCAGCAGCTCACCGGGACAGGGGGCTAATAAGCAGTACTTC. The J gene is TRBJ2-7, the V gene TRBV4-1, with 12 bases lining up with TRBD1. Germline-derived CDR1 and CDR2 are MGHRA and YSYEKL. The CDR3 totals 15 residues. The junction had 10 bases not matched to a gene; V was cut back by 5 bases and J by 8 bases.

The DNA for the CDR3 is TGCGCCAGCAGCCCCACAGGGGGCAAGGGCCAGCCCCAGCATTTT. Encoded protein: CASSPTGGKGQPQHF. The chain combines TRBV4-1 with TRBJ1-5, with 9 bases identical to TRBD1. Trimming cost V 4 bases and J 7 bases; bases outside gene matches: 8. Germline V gene sequence: CDR1 MGHRA, CDR2 YSYEKL. This CDR3 comprises 15 residues.

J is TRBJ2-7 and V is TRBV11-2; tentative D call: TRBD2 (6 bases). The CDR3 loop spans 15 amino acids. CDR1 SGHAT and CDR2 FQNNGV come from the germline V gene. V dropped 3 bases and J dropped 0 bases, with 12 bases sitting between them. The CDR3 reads CASSFSGGSSYEQYF. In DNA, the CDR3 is TGTGCCAGCAGCTTCTCCGGGGGTTCCTCCTACGAGCAGTACTTC.

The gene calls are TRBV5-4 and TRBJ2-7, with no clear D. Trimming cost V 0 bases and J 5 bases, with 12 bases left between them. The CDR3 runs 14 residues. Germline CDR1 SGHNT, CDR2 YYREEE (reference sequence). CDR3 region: CASSLAVPADEQYF. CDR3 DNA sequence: TGTGCCAGCAGCTTGGCTGTTCCAGCAGACGAGCAGTACTTC. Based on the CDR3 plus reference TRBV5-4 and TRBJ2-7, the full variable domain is ETGVTQSPTHLIKTRGQQVTLRCSSQSGHNTVSWYQQALGQGPQFIFQYYREEENGRGNFPPRFSGLQFPNYSSELNVNALELDDSALYLCASSLAVPADEQYFGPGTRLTVT.

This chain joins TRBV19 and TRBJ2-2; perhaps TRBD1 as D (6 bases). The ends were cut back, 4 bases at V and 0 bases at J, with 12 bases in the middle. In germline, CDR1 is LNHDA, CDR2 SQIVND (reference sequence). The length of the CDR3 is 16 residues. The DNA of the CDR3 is TGTGCCAGTAGTAGTGTAGGGACAACGAACACCGGGGAGCTGTTTTTT. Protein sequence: CASSSVGTTNTGELFF. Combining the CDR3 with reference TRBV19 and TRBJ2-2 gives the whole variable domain DGGITQSPKYLFRKEGQNVTLSCEQNLNHDAMYWYRQDPGQGLRLIYYSQIVNDFQKGDIAEGYSVSREKKESFPLTVTSAQKNPTAFYLCASSSVGTTNTGELFFGEGSRLTVL.

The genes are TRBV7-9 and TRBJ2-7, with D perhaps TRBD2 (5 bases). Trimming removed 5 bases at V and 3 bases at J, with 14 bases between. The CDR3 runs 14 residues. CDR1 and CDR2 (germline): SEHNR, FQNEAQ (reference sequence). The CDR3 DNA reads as TGTGCCAGCAGCCCCAGGAGGAGCGGCTACGAGCAGTACTTC. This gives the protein CASSPRRSGYEQYF.

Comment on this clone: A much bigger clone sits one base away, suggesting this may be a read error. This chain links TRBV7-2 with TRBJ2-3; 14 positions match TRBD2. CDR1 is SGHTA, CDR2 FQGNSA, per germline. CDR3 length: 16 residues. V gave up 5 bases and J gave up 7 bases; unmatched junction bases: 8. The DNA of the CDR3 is TGTGCCAGCAGCCCTCGGACTAGCGGGGGGACAAATACGCAGTATTTT. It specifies CASSPRTSGGTNTQYF.

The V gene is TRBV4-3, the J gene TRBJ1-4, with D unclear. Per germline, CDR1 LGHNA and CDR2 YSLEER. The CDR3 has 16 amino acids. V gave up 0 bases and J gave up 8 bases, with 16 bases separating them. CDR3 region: CASSQDLEGIGEKLFF. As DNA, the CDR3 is TGCGCCAGCAGCCAAGATTTGGAGGGAATTGGAGAAAAACTGTTTTTT.

CDR3 residues: CASSFPGLANNEQFF. CDR3 nucleotide sequence: TGTGCCAGCAGTTTCCCGGGACTAGCCAACAATGAGCAGTTCTTC. V is TRBV6-5 and J is TRBJ2-1; TRBD2 agrees at 9 bases. Germline-derived CDR1 and CDR2 are MNHEY and SVGAGI. The CDR3 totals 15 residues. J was trimmed by 5 bases and V by 4 bases; bases with no gene match: 6.

In DNA form, the CDR3 reads TGTGCCATCAGTGACCCGACTAGCGGGAGGTCGTACAATGAGCAGTTCTTC. Protein sequence: CAISDPTSGRSYNEQFF. The chain combines TRBV10-3 with TRBJ2-1; 13 nucleotides match TRBD2. The CDR3 has 17 amino acids. After removal of 3 bases from V and 4 bases from J, the junction contained 6 bases not matched to a gene. CDR1 is ENHRY and CDR2 is SYGVKD in the germline V gene.

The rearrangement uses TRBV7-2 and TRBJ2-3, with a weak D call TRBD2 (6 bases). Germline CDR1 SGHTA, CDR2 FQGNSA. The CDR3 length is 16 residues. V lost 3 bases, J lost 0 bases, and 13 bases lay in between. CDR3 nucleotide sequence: TGTGCCAGCAGCTTCCGACTAGACGGGAGCACAGATACGCAGTATTTT. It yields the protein CASSFRLDGSTDTQYF.

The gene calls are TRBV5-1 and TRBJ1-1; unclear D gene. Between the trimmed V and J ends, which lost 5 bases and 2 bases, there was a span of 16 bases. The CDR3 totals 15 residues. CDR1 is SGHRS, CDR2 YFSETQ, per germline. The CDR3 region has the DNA TGCGCCAGCAGGATACTCGGGCTTTCTAACACTGAAGCTTTCTTT. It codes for CASRILGLSNTEAFF.

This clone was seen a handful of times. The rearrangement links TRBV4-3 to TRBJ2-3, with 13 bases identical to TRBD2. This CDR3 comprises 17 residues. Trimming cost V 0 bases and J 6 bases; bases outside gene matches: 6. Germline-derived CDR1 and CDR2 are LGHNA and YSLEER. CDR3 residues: CASSQESGTSGVDTQYF. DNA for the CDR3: TGCGCCAGCAGCCAAGAATCAGGGACTAGCGGGGTCGATACGCAGTATTTT.

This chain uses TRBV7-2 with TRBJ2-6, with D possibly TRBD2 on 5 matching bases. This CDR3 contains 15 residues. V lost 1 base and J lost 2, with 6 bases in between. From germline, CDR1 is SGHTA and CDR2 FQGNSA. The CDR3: CASSLVLAGANVLTF. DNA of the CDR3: TGTGCCAGCAGCTTAGTACTAGCTGGGGCCAACGTCCTGACTTTC.

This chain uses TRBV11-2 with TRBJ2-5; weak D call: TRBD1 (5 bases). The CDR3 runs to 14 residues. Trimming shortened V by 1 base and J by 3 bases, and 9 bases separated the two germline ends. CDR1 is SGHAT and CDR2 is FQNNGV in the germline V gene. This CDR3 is CASSLGTQKETQYF. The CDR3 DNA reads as TGTGCCAGCAGCTTAGGGACACAGAAAGAGACCCAGTACTTC. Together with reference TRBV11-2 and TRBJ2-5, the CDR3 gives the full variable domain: EAGVAQSPRYKIIEKRQSVAFWCNPISGHATLYWYQQILGQGPKLLIQFQNNGVVDDSQLPKDRFSAERLKGVDSTLKIQPAKLEDSAVYLCASSLGTQKETQYFGPGTRLLVL.

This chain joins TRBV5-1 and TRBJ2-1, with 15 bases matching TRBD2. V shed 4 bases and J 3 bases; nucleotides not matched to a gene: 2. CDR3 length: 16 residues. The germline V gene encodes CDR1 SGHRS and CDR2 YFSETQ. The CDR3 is CASSRGLAGGYNEQFF. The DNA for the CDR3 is TGCGCCAGCAGCAGGGGACTAGCGGGAGGCTACAATGAGCAGTTCTTC.

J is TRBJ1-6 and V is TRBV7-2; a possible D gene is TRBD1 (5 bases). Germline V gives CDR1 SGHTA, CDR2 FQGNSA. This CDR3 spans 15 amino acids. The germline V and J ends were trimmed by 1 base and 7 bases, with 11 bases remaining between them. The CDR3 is CASSLGSGQNSPLHF. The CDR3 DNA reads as TGTGCCAGCAGCTTAGGGTCAGGGCAAAATTCACCCCTCCACTTT.